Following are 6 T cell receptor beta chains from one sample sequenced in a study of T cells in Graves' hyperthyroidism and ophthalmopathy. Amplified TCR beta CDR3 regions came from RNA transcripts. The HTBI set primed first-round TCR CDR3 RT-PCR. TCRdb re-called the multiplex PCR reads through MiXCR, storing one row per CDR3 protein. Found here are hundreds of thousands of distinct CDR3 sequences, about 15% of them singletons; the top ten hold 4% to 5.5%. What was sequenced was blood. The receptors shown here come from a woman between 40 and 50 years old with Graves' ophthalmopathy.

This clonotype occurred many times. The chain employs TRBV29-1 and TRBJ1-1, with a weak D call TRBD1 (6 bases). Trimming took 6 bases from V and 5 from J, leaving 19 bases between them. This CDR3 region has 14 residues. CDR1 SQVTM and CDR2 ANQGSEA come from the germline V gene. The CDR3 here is CSVASRGGETEAFF. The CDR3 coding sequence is TGCAGCGTCGCGTCCAGGGGAGGAGAAACTGAAGCTTTCTTT. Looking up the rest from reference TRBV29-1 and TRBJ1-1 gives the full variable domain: SAVISQKPSRDICQRGTSLTIQCQVDSQVTMMFWYRQQPGQSLTLIATANQGSEATYESGFVIDKFPISRPNLTFSTLTVSNMSPEDSSIYLCSVASRGGETEAFFGQGTRLTVV.

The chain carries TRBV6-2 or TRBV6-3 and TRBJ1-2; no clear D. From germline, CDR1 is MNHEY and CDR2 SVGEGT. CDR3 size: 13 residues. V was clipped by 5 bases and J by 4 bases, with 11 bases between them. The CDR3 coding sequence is TGTGCCAGCAGTCTCTACGAAGGCTATGGCTACACCTTC. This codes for CASSLYEGYGYTF.

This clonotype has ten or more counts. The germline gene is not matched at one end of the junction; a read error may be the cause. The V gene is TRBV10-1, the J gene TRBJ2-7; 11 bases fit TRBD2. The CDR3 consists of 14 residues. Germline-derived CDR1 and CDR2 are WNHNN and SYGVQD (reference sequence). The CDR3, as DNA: TGCGCCAGCGGCCCTAGCGGGAGGTCCTCCGAGCAGTACTTC. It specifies CASGPSGRSSEQYF.

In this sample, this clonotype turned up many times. The CDR3 is CASSRTGSWEQYF. Here the CDR3 DNA reads TGTGCCAGCAGTCGGACAGGGTCTTGGGAGCAGTACTTC. The gene calls are TRBV27 and TRBJ2-7; 8 nucleotides agree with TRBD1. This CDR3 is built from 13 residues. Per germline, CDR1 MNHEY and CDR2 SMNVEV (reference sequence). The V gene end was trimmed by 5 bases and the J gene end by 7 bases; junction bases not matched to a gene: 7.

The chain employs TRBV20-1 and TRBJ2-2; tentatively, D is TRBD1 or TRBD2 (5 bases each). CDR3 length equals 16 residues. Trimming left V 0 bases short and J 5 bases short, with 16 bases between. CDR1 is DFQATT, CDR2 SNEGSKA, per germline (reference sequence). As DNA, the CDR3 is TGCAGTGCTAGAGAGTCGGGGACCCCTGGGACCGGGGAGCTGTTTTTT. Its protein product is CSARESGTPGTGELFF.

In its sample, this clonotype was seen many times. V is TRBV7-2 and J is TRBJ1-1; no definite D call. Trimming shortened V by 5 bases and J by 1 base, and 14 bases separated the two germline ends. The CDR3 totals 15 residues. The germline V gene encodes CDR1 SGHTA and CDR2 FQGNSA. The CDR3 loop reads CASSPRGGKNTEAFF. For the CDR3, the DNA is TGTGCCAGCAGCCCCCGGGGAGGGAAGAACACTGAAGCTTTCTTT.